These T cell receptor beta chains were read from a single sample in a study of blood T cell repertoires in COVID-19. Data came from immunoSEQ multiplex PCR; TCRdb stores just in-frame clones and leaves some out. The sample lists 55,000 to 75,000 clones, 80% to 90% occurring once. The specimen sequenced was peripheral blood. The receptors derive from a man in his fifties with active COVID-19. CDR3s include the opening cysteine and the closing phenylalanine or tryptophan. D genes are given only for firm matches. Expanded clones are given a class, and other clones once, few, many or no size at all.

len	d_gene	v_gene	j_gene	abundance	CDR3aa	CDR3nt
17	.	TRBV4-3	TRBJ2-7	many	CASSQEAAGPTSYEQYF	TGCGCCAGCAGCCAAGAGGCAGCAGGGCCGACATCCTACGAGCAGTACTTC
18	TRBD1	TRBV3-1/TRBV3-2	TRBJ2-6	.	CASSQAVFRGTGANVLTF	TGTGCCAGCAGCCAAGCTGTTTTCAGGGGGACTGGGGCCAACGTCCTGACTTTC
15	TRBD1	TRBV28	TRBJ1-1	.	CASSSGQGAWTEAFF	TGTGCCAGCAGTTCGGGACAGGGGGCTTGGACTGAAGCTTTCTTT
14	TRBD1	TRBV5-1	TRBJ1-5	few	CASSPTGTSQPQHF	TGCGCCAGCAGCCCGACAGGGACTAGCCAGCCCCAGCATTTT
14	TRBD2	TRBV5-1	TRBJ2-5	.	CASSYWTGGETQYF	TGCGCCAGCAGCTACTGGACGGGAGGGGAGACCCAGTACTTC
20	.	TRBV1	TRBJ1-3	.	CTSSPAYIGQGSSSGNTIYF	TGCACCAGCAGCCCCGCGTATATAGGACAGGGGTCCTCCTCTGGAAACACCATATATTTT
14	TRBD2	TRBV7-9	TRBJ2-3	.	CASSLSGGTDTQYF	TGTGCCAGCAGCCTAAGCGGGGGGACAGATACGCAGTATTTT
17	TRBD1	TRBV23-1	TRBJ1-4	.	CASSHPDKGDSQEKLFF	TGCGCCAGCAGTCACCCCGACAAGGGGGACAGTCAGGAAAAACTGTTTTTT
13	.	TRBV5-6	TRBJ2-1	.	CASSLHGGNEQFF	TGTGCCAGCAGCTTACACGGGGGCAATGAGCAGTTCTTC
15	.	TRBV13	TRBJ2-1	.	CASSFGTAGGNEQFF	TGTGCCAGCAGCTTCGGAACAGCCGGGGGCAATGAGCAGTTCTTC
15	.	TRBV7-2	TRBJ2-7	.	CASSLSGEGAYEQYF	TGTGCCAGCAGCTTAAGTGGGGAAGGGGCCTACGAGCAGTACTTC
13	.	TRBV29-1	TRBJ2-3	.	CSVYDPRADTQYF	TGCAGCGTTTACGACCCGAGGGCAGATACGCAGTATTTT
15	.	TRBV28	TRBJ2-5	once	CASSSGRRGRETQYF	TGTGCCAGCAGTTCCGGGCGAAGGGGCCGAGAGACCCAGTACTTC
19	TRBD1	TRBV27	TRBJ2-3	once	CASTYKPIGGTGRTDTQYF	TGTGCCAGCACCTACAAACCCATAGGCGGGACAGGACGCACAGATACGCAGTATTTT
17	TRBD2	TRBV4-1	TRBJ2-1	.	CASSQDKELAGYNEQFF	TGCGCCAGCAGCCAAGATAAGGAACTAGCGGGATACAATGAGCAGTTCTTC
14	TRBD2	TRBV15	TRBJ2-3	.	CATSVGLATDTQYF	TGTGCCACCAGCGTGGGACTAGCTACAGATACGCAGTATTTT
16	.	TRBV20-1	TRBJ2-1	.	CSASPLEGVSYNEQFF	TGCAGTGCTAGTCCCTTGGAGGGTGTTTCCTACAATGAGCAGTTCTTC
18	TRBD1	TRBV7-8	TRBJ2-2	.	CASSLARHRGPEGGELFF	TGTGCCAGCAGCTTAGCGCGGCACAGGGGTCCAGAGGGCGGGGAGCTGTTTTTT
13	.	TRBV24-1	TRBJ2-7	.	CATSNLDSYEQYF	TGTGCCACCAGTAATCTGGACAGCTACGAGCAGTACTTC
14	.	TRBV30	TRBJ2-4	.	CAGRQLSVGNIQYF	TGTGCCGGCAGACAGTTATCAGTCGGAAACATTCAGTACTTC
16	TRBD1	TRBV7-9	TRBJ2-7	.	CASSFHPTGFAYEQYF	TGTGCCAGCAGCTTCCATCCGACAGGGTTTGCCTACGAGCAGTACTTC
17	TRBD2	TRBV27	TRBJ2-7	.	CASSSLGLAQQSYEQYF	TGTGCCAGCAGTTCCCTCGGACTAGCGCAACAATCATACGAGCAGTACTTC
13	TRBD1	TRBV2	TRBJ1-1	.	CASSRGLGTEAFF	TGTGCCAGCAGCAGGGGGTTAGGCACTGAAGCTTTCTTT
15	TRBD1	TRBV19	TRBJ1-1	once	CASSIVGQSNTEAFF	TGTGCCAGTAGTATTGTGGGACAGTCGAACACTGAAGCTTTCTTT
17	TRBD2	TRBV7-2	TRBJ2-3	few	CASSLGVTGGAVDTQYF	TGTGCCAGCAGCTTAGGGGTGACGGGGGGGGCCGTAGATACGCAGTATTTT
13	.	TRBV12-3/TRBV12-4	TRBJ1-1	.	CASSFTAYTEAFF	TGTGCCAGCAGTTTTACAGCTTATACTGAAGCTTTCTTT
16	TRBD2	TRBV7-2	TRBJ2-3	.	CASSTTGTRGGDTQYF	TGTGCCAGCAGCACAACCGGGACTAGGGGGGGGGATACGCAGTATTTT
13	TRBD1	TRBV19	TRBJ2-7	.	CASTTGGAYEQYF	TGTGCCAGTACTACAGGGGGCGCGTACGAGCAGTACTTC
15	.	TRBV6-5	TRBJ1-1	.	CASSLNGDTPRRAFF	TGTGCCAGCAGTCTGAATGGGGACACTCCGCGAAGGGCTTTCTTT
18	TRBD1	TRBV5-1	TRBJ2-2	.	CASSLEYTGAANTGELFF	TGCGCCAGCAGCTTGGAGTATACAGGGGCAGCGAACACCGGGGAGCTGTTTTTT
15	TRBD1	TRBV4-3	TRBJ1-2	.	CASSQGTGGVYGYTF	TGCGCCAGCAGCCAAGGGACAGGGGGTGTCTATGGCTACACCTTC
13	.	TRBV15	TRBJ1-1	.	CATSRVQNTEAFF	TGTGCCACCAGCAGAGTTCAGAACACTGAAGCTTTCTTT
14	.	TRBV5-4	TRBJ1-1	.	CASSFRVGYTEAFF	TGTGCCAGCAGCTTCAGGGTTGGGTACACTGAAGCTTTCTTT
14	TRBD1	TRBV5-4	TRBJ2-3	.	CASKKGGSTDTQYF	TGTGCCAGCAAAAAAGGGGGCTCCACAGATACGCAGTATTTT
14	.	TRBV27	TRBJ1-1	.	CASSIQGPNTEAFF	TGTGCCAGCAGTATACAGGGCCCGAACACTGAAGCTTTCTTT
15	.	TRBV3-1/TRBV3-2	TRBJ2-1	.	CASSLVGGLRDEQFF	TGTGCCAGCAGCCTAGTGGGGGGGCTTAGGGATGAGCAGTTCTTC
16	TRBD1	TRBV4-3	TRBJ2-5	.	CASSQEYWTGGETQYF	TGCGCCAGCAGCCAAGAGTATTGGACAGGGGGGGAGACCCAGTACTTC
12	.	TRBV6-5	TRBJ2-7	.	CASSSGPYEQYF	TGTGCCAGCAGTTCGGGTCCCTACGAGCAGTACTTC
15	TRBD1	TRBV5-1	TRBJ2-3	.	CASNPRQGGEDTQYF	TGCGCCAGCAACCCGAGACAGGGGGGAGAAGATACGCAGTATTTT
13	.	TRBV11-3	TRBJ2-7	.	CASSYRDTYEQYF	TGTGCCAGCAGCTACCGGGACACCTACGAGCAGTACTTC
15	.	TRBV30	TRBJ1-2	once	CAWSVGTGTNYGYTF	TGTGCCTGGAGTGTGGGTACAGGGACTAACTATGGCTACACCTTC
15	TRBD1	TRBV9	TRBJ1-5	.	CASSVEPGTAQPQHF	TGTGCCAGCAGCGTAGAACCCGGGACAGCTCAGCCCCAGCATTTT
15	.	TRBV27	TRBJ1-2	.	CASSPRQEGSYGYTF	TGTGCCAGCAGTCCCAGACAGGAAGGGTCCTATGGCTACACCTTC
13	.	TRBV5-4	TRBJ1-2	.	CASSLDRKNGYTF	TGTGCCAGCAGCTTAGACAGGAAGAATGGCTACACCTTC
17	.	TRBV3-1/TRBV3-2	TRBJ1-3	few	CASDPSTRGASGNTIYF	TGTGCCAGCGATCCCTCAACCCGGGGGGCCTCTGGAAACACCATATATTTT
14	.	TRBV5-1	TRBJ2-3	.	CASSLIQGTDTQYF	TGCGCCAGCAGCTTAATTCAGGGGACAGATACGCAGTATTTT
14	TRBD1	TRBV7-9	TRBJ2-2	.	CASSVGGTAGELFF	TGTGCCAGCAGCGTCGGTGGGACAGCCGGGGAGCTGTTTTTT
15	.	TRBV6-6	TRBJ2-6	.	CASRLQDPGANVLTF	TGTGCCAGCAGGCTACAGGACCCAGGGGCCAACGTCCTGACTTTC
12	.	TRBV3-1/TRBV3-2	TRBJ1-5	.	CASSPLNQPQHF	TGTGCCAGCAGCCCCCTCAATCAGCCCCAGCATTTT
13	TRBD1	TRBV28	TRBJ2-5	.	CASKTGGGETQYF	TGTGCCAGCAAGACAGGGGGCGGTGAGACCCAGTACTTC